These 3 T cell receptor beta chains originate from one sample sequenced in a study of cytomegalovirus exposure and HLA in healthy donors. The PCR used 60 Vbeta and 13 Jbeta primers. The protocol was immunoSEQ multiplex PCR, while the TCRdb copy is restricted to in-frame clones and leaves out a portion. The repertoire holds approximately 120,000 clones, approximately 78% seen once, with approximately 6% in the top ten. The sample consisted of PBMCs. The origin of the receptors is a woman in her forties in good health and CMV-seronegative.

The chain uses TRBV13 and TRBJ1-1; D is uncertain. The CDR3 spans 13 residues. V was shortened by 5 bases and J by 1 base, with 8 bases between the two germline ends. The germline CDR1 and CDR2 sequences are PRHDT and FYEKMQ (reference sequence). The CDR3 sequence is CASSRTGNTEAFF. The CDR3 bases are TGTGCCAGCAGCCGAACCGGGAACACTGAAGCTTTCTTT.

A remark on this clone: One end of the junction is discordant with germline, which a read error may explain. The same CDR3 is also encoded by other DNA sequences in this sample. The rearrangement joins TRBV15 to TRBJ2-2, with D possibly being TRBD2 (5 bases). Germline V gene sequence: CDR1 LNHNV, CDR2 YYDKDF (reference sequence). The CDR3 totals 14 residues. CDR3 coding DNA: TGTGCCACCAGCAGATCTTCCCGGACCGGGGAGCTGTTTTTC. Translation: CATSRSSRTGELFF.

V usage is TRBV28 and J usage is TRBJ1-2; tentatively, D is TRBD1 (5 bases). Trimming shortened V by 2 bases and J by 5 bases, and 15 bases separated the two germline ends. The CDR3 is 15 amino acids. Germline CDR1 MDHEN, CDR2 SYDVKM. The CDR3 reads CASSLRGGWWYGYTF. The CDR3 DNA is TGTGCCAGCAGTTTAAGGGGCGGCTGGTGGTATGGCTACACCTTC.